What follows are 14 T cell receptor beta chains derived from one specimen sequenced in a study of radiation and T cells in renal cell carcinoma. TCRdb's copy holds only in-frame clones and misses some; the assay was immunoSEQ multiplex PCR. The sample consists of fewer than 25,000 clones, 45% to 65% of them appearing once. Treatment indicated: treatment-naive control, cytoreductive nephrectomy. The material was tumor tissue, obtained from a patient whose treatment was nephrectomy without radiotherapy. Receptor source: a human donor with renal cell carcinoma.

This clone was picked up one time. The genes are TRBV11-3 and TRBJ2-1; D not certain. V lost 4 bases to trimming and J lost 6 bases, with 16 bases between them. There are 15 residues in the CDR3. Germline lookup yields CDR1 SGHNT and CDR2 YENEEA. The CDR3 loop is CASSSTTLRGNEQFF. The CDR3 bases are TGTGCCAGCAGCTCTACGACCTTAAGAGGCAATGAGCAGTTCTTC.

The chain carries TRBV13 and TRBJ1-1, with D perhaps matching TRBD1 (5 bases). The germline gives CDR1 PRHDT, CDR2 FYEKMQ (reference sequence). The length of the CDR3 is 15 residues. Trimming removed 4 bases from V and 1 base from J, with 13 bases in between. The CDR3 here is CASSSPLQANTEAFF. As DNA, the CDR3 is TGTGCCAGCAGCTCCCCCCTACAGGCGAACACTGAAGCTTTCTTT.

This clone was seen once. V is TRBV6-5 and J is TRBJ2-7, with TRBD1 matching over 7 bases. Germline trimming cut 6 bases from V and 7 bases from J; bases unmatched to any gene: 15. The CDR3 totals 15 residues. Germline CDR1 is MNHEY and CDR2 is SVGAGI. The DNA for the CDR3 is TGTGCCAGCAGAATCCGTAGGACAGGCCCGTTTGAGCAGTACTTC. Translation: CASRIRRTGPFEQYF.

The gene calls are TRBV30 and TRBJ2-1; TRBD2 matches 13 bases. The CDR3 sequence is 15 residues long. From germline, CDR1 is GTSNPN and CDR2 SVGIG (reference sequence). V dropped 3 bases and J dropped 4; count of bases not matched to a gene: 3. The CDR3: CAWREGLAGYNEQFF. CDR3 nucleotide sequence: TGTGCCTGGAGAGAGGGACTAGCGGGGTACAATGAGCAGTTCTTC.

V usage is TRBV5-8 and J usage is TRBJ1-1; D gene uncertain. Trimming stripped 1 base from V and 6 bases from J, with 7 bases between. The CDR3 is made up of 12 amino acids. Germline CDR1 is SGHTS and CDR2 is YDEGEE. The CDR3 DNA reads as TGTGCCAGCAGCTTGTACGGTGCTGAAGCTTTCTTT. Protein product: CASSLYGAEAFF.

The chain couples TRBV14 to TRBJ1-1, with D unclear. The CDR3 loop spans 13 amino acids. Germline V gives CDR1 SGHDN, CDR2 FVKESK. Trimming cost V 8 bases and J 3 bases, with 13 bases left between them. The CDR3 loop reads CASAGGVYTEAFF. As DNA, the CDR3 is TGTGCCAGCGCCGGCGGGGTCTACACTGAAGCTTTCTTT.

J is TRBJ1-6 and V is TRBV10-3; D is uncertain. Trimming stripped 3 bases from V and 6 bases from J, with 6 bases between. The CDR3 has 13 residues. Germline CDR1 is ENHRY and CDR2 is SYGVKD. CDR3 DNA: TGTGCCATCAGTGATAGGCCTAATTCACCCCTCCACTTT. This codes for CAISDRPNSPLHF.

V gene TRBV7-9 combines with J gene TRBJ1-6; D gene uncertain. From germline, CDR1 is SEHNR and CDR2 FQNEAQ (reference sequence). This CDR3 has 15 residues. The ends were cut back, 1 base at V and 4 bases at J, with 8 bases in the middle. Written as DNA, the CDR3 is TGTGCCAGCAGCTTAGTTCTGCAGTATAATTCACCCCTCCACTTT. Translated: CASSLVLQYNSPLHF.

This clone showed up many times. The rearrangement links TRBV7-2 to TRBJ1-2; 9 positions match TRBD1. Germline V gene lookup returns CDR1 SGHTA and CDR2 FQGNSA. V was pared by 2 bases and J by 6 bases, with 7 bases of the junction left unmatched. This CDR3 has 15 residues. Here the CDR3 DNA reads TGTGCCAGCAGCTTAAGGACAGGGGAGGGGAATGGCTACACCTTC. This translates into CASSLRTGEGNGYTF.

V usage is TRBV5-5 and J usage is TRBJ2-7; the D gene is possibly TRBD2 (5 bases). The V gene lost 4 bases and the J gene lost 2 bases, with 16 bases spanning the gap. This CDR3 spans 15 amino acids. Germline CDR1 SGHKS, CDR2 YYEKEE (reference sequence). The CDR3 region is CASSTTVEGPYEQYF. The CDR3 bases are TGTGCCAGCAGCACAACAGTCGAGGGTCCCTACGAGCAGTACTTC.

V and J are TRBV29-1 and TRBJ1-2, with D hard to call. CDR3 size: 13 residues. Germline V CDR1 and CDR2: SQVTM, ANQGSEA. V dropped 4 bases and J dropped 4 bases, with 13 bases sitting between them. CDR3 sequence reads: CSVAQTPFYGYTF. CDR3 bases: TGCAGCGTTGCGCAGACACCTTTCTATGGCTACACCTTC.

The chain carries TRBV30 and TRBJ2-3; no clear D gene. CDR1 and CDR2 from the germline V gene are GTSNPN and SVGIG (reference sequence). This CDR3 spans 13 amino acids. V lost 2 bases to trimming and J lost 6 bases, with 12 bases between them. The chain's CDR3 is CAWSISKFDTQYF. The CDR3 DNA is TGTGCCTGGAGTATATCGAAATTTGATACGCAGTATTTT.

This clone appeared a few times. The genes are TRBV7-8 and TRBJ2-1; either TRBD1 or TRBD2 may fit D (5 bases each). Germline CDR1 SGHVS, CDR2 FQNEAQ. V was pared by 0 bases and J by 8 bases, with 14 bases between. CDR3 length: 15 amino acids. CDR3 DNA sequence: TGTGCCAGCAGCTTAGCTCTCGGGGCAGGCTATGAGCAGTTCTTC. Translation gives CASSLALGAGYEQFF.

The chain recombines TRBV15 with TRBJ1-2; tentatively, D is TRBD1 (5 bases). V was shortened by 5 bases and J by 7 bases, with 17 bases between the two germline ends. Per the germline V gene, CDR1 is LNHNV and CDR2 is YYDKDF (reference sequence). CDR3 length equals 14 residues. CDR3 loop: CATSGSGARGGYTF. CDR3 nucleotide sequence: TGTGCCACCAGCGGCTCCGGGGCGAGGGGTGGCTACACCTTC. Based on the CDR3 plus reference TRBV15 and TRBJ1-2, the full variable domain is DAMVIQNPRYQVTQFGKPVTLSCSQTLNHNVMYWYQQKSSQAPKLLFHYYDKDFNNEADTPDNFQSRRPNTSFCFLDIRSPGLGDTAMYLCATSGSGARGGYTFGSGTRLTVV.